The text below deals with one T cell receptor (beta chain). What it binds is not known. Naive CD8 populations comprised CD45RO-negative cells positively selected for CCR7, excluding terminally differentiated effector memory CD45RA+ cells. CDR1 and CDR2 from the germline V gene are MNHEY and SVGAGI. The CDR3 consists of 14 residues. After removal of 6 bases from V and 8 bases from J, the junction contained 6 bases not matched to a gene. This entry comes from a study of shared clonotypes between healthy human individuals. Study observations and caveats: Clonotypes shared by all four sorted-subset donors had higher generation probabilities than non-shared clonotypes.

TCRdb keeps only in-frame clones here, not all; method: immunoSEQ multiplex PCR. The table records about 2.2 million clones, about 93% of them present only once. The source material was naive CD8+ T cells from PBMCs. The origin of this receptor is a man between 18 and 35 years old in good health. Some clones in this sample may be carry-over from other donors' samples. The chain employs TRBV6-5 and TRBJ2-4, with 11 positions matching TRBD1. This chain's CDR3 is CASRMGQGVDIQYF. CDR3 DNA: TGTGCCAGCAGAATGGGACAGGGGGTTGACATTCAGTACTTC.